This TCR beta chain was sequenced in a study of graft-versus-host responses after intestinal transplantation. The germline V gene encodes CDR1 GTSNPN and CDR2 SVGIG (reference sequence). Deletions cut 2 bases from V and 1 base from J, with 8 bases between. The CDR3 runs to 13 residues. Study-level findings and limits: Graft-versus-host to host-versus-graft clonal ratios in allografts were high in patients with graft-donor T cell macrochimerism.

Libraries were prepared by immunoSEQ multiplex PCR; TCRdb keeps only in-frame clonotypes and omits some of them. The sample lists over 20,000 clones, 75% to 90% occurring once. This clone was counted once. Its antigen remains unidentified. The input for sequencing was PBMCs, taken around 65 days after intestinal transplantation. This receptor was identified in a human patient who received an intestinal transplant, so some T cells may come from the graft donor. The V gene is TRBV30, the J gene TRBJ1-1; no clear D. Here the CDR3 reads CAWSRRGNTEAFF. The CDR3 bases are TGTGCCTGGAGTCGGCGGGGGAACACTGAAGCTTTCTTT.